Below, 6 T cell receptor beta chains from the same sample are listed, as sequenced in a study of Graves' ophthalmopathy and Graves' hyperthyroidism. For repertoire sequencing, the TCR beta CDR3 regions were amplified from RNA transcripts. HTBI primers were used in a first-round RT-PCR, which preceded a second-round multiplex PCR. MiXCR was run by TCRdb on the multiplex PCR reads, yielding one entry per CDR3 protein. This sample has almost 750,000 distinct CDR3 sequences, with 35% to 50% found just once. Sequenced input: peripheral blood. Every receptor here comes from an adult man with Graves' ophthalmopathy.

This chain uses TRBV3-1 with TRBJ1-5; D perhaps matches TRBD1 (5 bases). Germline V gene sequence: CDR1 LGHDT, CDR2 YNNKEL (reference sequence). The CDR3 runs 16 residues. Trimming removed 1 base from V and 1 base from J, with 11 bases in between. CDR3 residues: CASSQGQGGSNQPQHF. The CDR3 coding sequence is TGTGCCAGCAGCCAAGGTCAGGGCGGAAGCAATCAGCCCCAGCATTTT.

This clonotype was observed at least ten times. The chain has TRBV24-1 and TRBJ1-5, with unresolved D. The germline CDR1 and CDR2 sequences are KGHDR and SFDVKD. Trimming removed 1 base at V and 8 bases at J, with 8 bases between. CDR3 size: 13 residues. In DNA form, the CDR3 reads TGTGCCACCAGTGATTTTGCGGGAGAGCCCCAGCATTTT. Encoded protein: CATSDFAGEPQHF.

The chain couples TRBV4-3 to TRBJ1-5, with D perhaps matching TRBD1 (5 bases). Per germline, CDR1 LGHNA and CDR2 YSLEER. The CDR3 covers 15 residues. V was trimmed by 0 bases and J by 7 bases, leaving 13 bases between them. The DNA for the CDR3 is TGCGCCAGCAGCCAAGATGCTAGCAGGGCCCAGCCCCAGCATTTT. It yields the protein CASSQDASRAQPQHF.

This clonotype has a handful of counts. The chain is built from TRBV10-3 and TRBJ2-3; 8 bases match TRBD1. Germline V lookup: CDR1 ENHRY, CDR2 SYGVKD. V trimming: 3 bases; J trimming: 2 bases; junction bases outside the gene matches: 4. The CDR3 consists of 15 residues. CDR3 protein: CAISDTGGSTDTQYF. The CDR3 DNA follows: TGTGCCATCAGTGACACAGGGGGGTCCACAGATACGCAGTATTTT.

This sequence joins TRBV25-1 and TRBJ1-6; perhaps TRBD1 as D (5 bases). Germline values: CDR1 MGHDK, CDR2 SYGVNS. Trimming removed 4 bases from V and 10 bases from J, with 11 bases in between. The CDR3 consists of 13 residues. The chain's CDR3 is CASSAMWGSPLHF. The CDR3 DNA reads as TGTGCCAGCAGTGCGATGTGGGGGTCACCCCTCCACTTT.

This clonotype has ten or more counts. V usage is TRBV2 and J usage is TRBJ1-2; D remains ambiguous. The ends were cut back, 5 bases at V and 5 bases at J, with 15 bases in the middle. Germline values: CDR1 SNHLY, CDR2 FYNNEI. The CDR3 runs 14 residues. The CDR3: CASSQQSTGYGYTF. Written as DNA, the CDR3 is TGTGCCAGCAGTCAACAATCTACTGGTTATGGCTACACCTTC.